The entry below gives a single TCR beta chain sequence along with its context. These data belong to a study of blood T cell repertoires in COVID-19. The wider study: The study drew acute and convalescent COVID-19 samples from the United States, Italy and Spain.

Per the original data handling: Amplifying reference gene primers gave estimates of nucleated cell counts. Here immunoSEQ multiplex PCR was the method, and the copy in TCRdb shows in-frame clones only, minus some. The V and J calls and the clone size are those of that table, but D and trimming were determined from the DNA. Here the sample spans some 200,000 clones, 75% to 90% being singletons. V was clipped by 3 bases and J by 2 bases, with 7 bases between them. Germline V lookup: CDR1 SGHTA, CDR2 FQGNSA. This CDR3 is 14 amino acids long. The sample consisted of PBMCs or T cells enriched from blood (not recorded which). The chain uses TRBV7-2 and TRBJ1-4; TRBD1 might be the D (6 bases). The receptor comes from a woman aged 18 to 35 in a cohort exposed to, infected with or recovered from COVID-19 (not recorded which). The CDR3 reads CASSFQGTNEKLFF. The CDR3 nucleotides read TGTGCCAGCAGCTTTCAGGGGACTAATGAAAAACTGTTTTTT.